Shown below are 21 T cell receptor beta chains from a single sample sequenced in a study of preoperative IRX-2 immunotherapy in early breast cancer. Some clones are missing from TCRdb's copy, which holds only in-frame ones; the method was immunoSEQ multiplex PCR. The profile covers a few thousand clones, with around four fifths appearing a single time and approximately 12% taken by the ten largest. Treatment meaning: preoperative locoregional IRX-2 cytokine immunotherapy. The source material was tumor tissue, sampled before IRX-2 immunotherapy. These receptors originate from a human donor with breast cancer.

The chain carries TRBV5-1 and TRBJ2-5; 11 bases align to TRBD2. The CDR3 totals 15 residues. The junction had 7 bases not matched to a gene; V was cut back by 4 bases and J by 5 bases. Germline CDR1 and CDR2: SGHRS and YFSETQ. CDR3 loop: CASSAPRLAGETQYF. CDR3 in DNA: TGCGCCAGCAGCGCCCCACGACTAGCGGGGGAGACCCAGTACTTC.

The chain combines TRBV28 with TRBJ2-2; TRBD2 matches at 9 bases. V was clipped by 4 bases and J by 4 bases; unmatched bases: 7. In germline, CDR1 is MDHEN, CDR2 SYDVKM. CDR3 length: 16 residues. The CDR3 reads CASSSTSGLSTGELFF. The DNA for the CDR3 is TGTGCCAGCAGTTCCACTAGCGGGCTGAGCACCGGGGAGCTGTTTTTT.

CDR3 coding DNA: TGTGCCAGTGGGTCCGGGCCCTCCTACGAGCAGTACTTC. Its translation is CASGSGPSYEQYF. The chain employs TRBV19 and TRBJ2-7, with D uncertain. The CDR3 is 13 amino acids. The V end lost 8 bases, the J end lost 0 bases, and 11 bases lay between the germline ends. Germline lookup yields CDR1 LNHDA and CDR2 SQIVND (reference sequence).

This chain connects TRBV6-8 to TRBJ1-1; D uncertain. Germline V gives CDR1 MNHGY, CDR2 SAAAGT. V shed 2 bases and J shed 5 bases, with 18 bases lying between them. The CDR3 spans 16 residues. The CDR3 nucleotides are TGTGCCAGCAGTTACCGAAATGTCGGAGGGAGGACTGAAGCTTTCTTT. It encodes CASSYRNVGGRTEAFF.

The chain has TRBV5-1 and TRBJ2-3; 8 bases match TRBD2. CDR1 and CDR2 from the germline V gene are SGHRS and YFSETQ. With V trimmed by 4 bases and J by 0 bases, 4 bases remained unmatched. The CDR3 has 15 amino acids. CDR3 DNA sequence: TGCGCCAGCAGCAATGGACTAGCTAGCACAGATACGCAGTATTTT. Translated, it gives CASSNGLASTDTQYF. Combining the CDR3 with reference TRBV5-1 and TRBJ2-3 gives the whole variable domain KAGVTQTPRYLIKTRGQQVTLSCSPISGHRSVSWYQQTPGQGLQFLFEYFSETQRNKGNFPGRFSGRQFSNSRSEMNVSTLELGDSALYLCASSNGLASTDTQYFGPGTRLTVL.

The chain has TRBV11-3 and TRBJ2-3; D is uncertain. This CDR3 has 14 amino acids. Trimming took off 2 bases at V and 3 bases at J, with 9 bases between the two ends. Germline loops: CDR1 SGHNT, CDR2 YENEEA. This CDR3 is CASSLRSATDTQYF. In DNA, the CDR3 is TGTGCCAGCAGCTTAAGATCGGCAACAGATACGCAGTATTTT.

The chain carries TRBV6-8 and TRBJ1-1; D gene ambiguous. Germline assignment: CDR1 MNHGY and CDR2 SAAAGT. This CDR3 comprises 14 residues. V was shortened by 6 bases and J by 1 base, with 12 bases between the two germline ends. The CDR3 protein is CASSKTTANTEAFF. In nucleotides, the CDR3 is TGTGCCAGCAGCAAGACTACCGCGAACACTGAAGCTTTCTTT.

The chain has TRBV6-8 and TRBJ2-7; 7 bases are a match to TRBD2. V shed 4 bases and J 5 bases; nucleotides not matched to a gene: 8. Germline V gene lookup returns CDR1 MNHGY and CDR2 SAAAGT. The CDR3 runs to 14 residues. DNA for the CDR3: TGTGCCAGCAGTTCGGGGGGAGTCCCCCACGAGCAGTACTTC. The encoded protein is CASSSGGVPHEQYF.

The chain combines TRBV10-1 with TRBJ2-3; 12 nucleotides agree with TRBD2. The germline V gene has CDR1 WNHNN and CDR2 SYGVQD (reference sequence). The CDR3 consists of 15 residues. With 3 bases clipped from V and 3 bases from J, the junction kept 1 base outside the gene matches. CDR3 region: CASSDGLAGTDTQYF. Here the CDR3 DNA reads TGCGCCAGCAGTGATGGACTAGCGGGGACAGATACGCAGTATTTT.

The chain has TRBV6-8 and TRBJ1-4, with 7 bases lining up with TRBD1. The CDR3 is 14 amino acids. V lost 6 bases and J lost 5; bases outside the gene matches: 6. Per germline, CDR1 MNHGY and CDR2 SAAAGT. The CDR3 region has the DNA TGTGCCAGCAGAGGGACAGCCCTCAATGAAAAACTGTTTTTT. Translated, it gives CASRGTALNEKLFF.

The genes are TRBV16 and TRBJ1-5; D is unclear. CDR3 length equals 15 residues. Germline V lookup: CDR1 KGHSY, CDR2 FQNENV. V was clipped by 1 base and J by 0 bases, with 7 bases between them. The CDR3 sequence: CASSQYWASNQPQHF. The DNA of the CDR3 is TGTGCCAGCAGCCAATACTGGGCTAGCAATCAGCCCCAGCATTTT. The full variable domain, its missing parts supplied by reference TRBV16 and TRBJ1-5, is GEEVAQTPKHLVRGEGQKAKLYCAPIKGHSYVFWYQQVLKNEFKFLISFQNENVFDETGMPKERFSAKCLPNSPCSLEIQATKLEDSAVYFCASSQYWASNQPQHFGDGTRLSIL.

The sample holds one count of this clone. Relative to the germline gene, one junction end is altered; a read error may explain this. The chain recombines TRBV6-8 with TRBJ1-5, with TRBD1 matching over 8 bases. Germline values: CDR1 MNHGY, CDR2 SAAAGT. This CDR3 has 17 amino acids. The chain's CDR3 is CASSGDDRGFTNQSQHF. The CDR3 DNA follows: TGTGCCAGCAGTGGTGATGACAGGGGTTTCACGAATCAGTCCCAGCATTTT.

J is TRBJ1-4 and V is TRBV6-8, with a weak D call TRBD1 (5 bases). V lost 5 bases and J 0 bases, leaving 13 bases between the germline ends. The CDR3 covers 16 residues. Germline V gene sequence: CDR1 MNHGY, CDR2 SAAAGT. In DNA, the CDR3 is TGTGCCAGCAGTGCAAGGGGATTCGCAACTAATGAAAAACTGTTTTTT. Its protein is CASSARGFATNEKLFF.

The chain couples TRBV22-1 to TRBJ1-3. TRBV22-1 is labeled a pseudogene. The length of the CDR3 is 16 residues. The CDR3 DNA reads TGTGCCAGCAGTTTATCTGGGGGTTTCTCTGGAAACACCATATATTTT. Amino acids: CASSLSGGFSGNTIYF.

For the CDR3, the DNA is TGTGCCAGCAGTTACGGGGGTCCCAGGAACACTGAAGCTTTCTTT. It encodes CASSYGGPRNTEAFF. The J gene is TRBJ1-1, the V gene TRBV6-8; a weak D match, TRBD1 (5 bases). This CDR3 region has 15 residues. CDR1 and CDR2 (germline): MNHGY, SAAAGT. The V end lost 2 bases, the J end lost 1 base, and 11 bases lay between the germline ends.

The genes are TRBV29-1 and TRBJ2-3; perhaps TRBD2 as D (5 bases). In germline, CDR1 is SQVTM, CDR2 ANQGSEA. Trimming pared 2 bases from V and 12 bases from J, leaving 15 bases between. The CDR3 covers 12 residues. CDR3 in DNA: TGCAGCGTTGAACCCGGCGGATCTAGCCAGTATTTT. This sequence encodes CSVEPGGSSQYF.

In nucleotides, the CDR3 is TGTGCCAGCAGTGAAGTTGGGGTAAGGGTCTACGAGCAGTACTTC. Protein: CASSEVGVRVYEQYF. The chain uses TRBV6-1 and TRBJ2-7; D is unclear. The CDR3 covers 15 residues. Trimming cost V 1 base and J 3 bases, with 13 bases left between them. Germline CDR1 and CDR2: MNHNS and SASEGT.

V usage is TRBV5-1 and J usage is TRBJ2-7; D unclear. Germline V lookup: CDR1 SGHRS, CDR2 YFSETQ. The CDR3 runs to 16 residues. V lost 3 bases to trimming and J lost 2 bases, with 18 bases between them. CDR3 DNA: TGCGCCAGCAGCTGGGCCCCAGAGGTTGGGGCCTACGAGCAGTACTTC. Translating it yields CASSWAPEVGAYEQYF.

The chain links TRBV23-1 to TRBJ2-1, with 9 nucleotides matching TRBD1. TRBV23-1 is an open reading frame, and its role is uncertain. The J segment lost 8 bases and the V segment lost 6 bases, leaving 17 bases of the junction unmatched. CDR3 length equals 17 residues. The chain's CDR3 is CASSQDLTGGLGDEQFF. The CDR3 coding sequence is TGCGCCAGCAGCCAAGATCTCACAGGGGGCCTTGGGGATGAGCAGTTCTTC.

The rearrangement joins TRBV15 to TRBJ2-5; 14 nucleotides align to TRBD2. Germline lookup yields CDR1 LNHNV and CDR2 YYDKDF (reference sequence). V was pared by 8 bases and J by 3 bases, with 11 bases of the junction left unmatched. This CDR3 has 17 amino acids. The DNA of the CDR3 is TGTGCCACCGGTCGTGGGGGACTAGCGGGGGATAAAGAGACCCAGTACTTC. This encodes CATGRGGLAGDKETQYF.

This chain uses TRBV5-1 with TRBJ2-1, with 9 bases identical to TRBD2. The CDR3 is 17 residues long. With V trimmed by 3 bases and J by 7 bases, 14 bases remained unmatched. Germline V gene lookup returns CDR1 SGHRS and CDR2 YFSETQ. The CDR3 reads CASSSLESSGTMNEQFF. The CDR3 region has the DNA TGCGCCAGCAGCTCCCTCGAATCTAGCGGGACAATGAATGAGCAGTTCTTC.